The following is a TCR beta chain sequence with its context. Antigen unknown. These data come from a study of shared clonotypes between healthy human individuals. General study results and limits: Despite large depth, sorted-subset datasets appeared incompletely sequenced.

V gave up 4 bases and J gave up 6 bases, with 10 bases separating them. The germline CDR1 and CDR2 sequences are MDHEN and SYDVKM. CDR3 length: 13 residues. In the study's own analysis: Filtering differed, since immunoSEQ gave only junction sequences and no quality scores. TCRdb's copy holds only in-frame clones and misses some; the assay was immunoSEQ multiplex PCR. D and trimming come from the DNA, and the V and J calls and clone size come from that table. The data show about 2.4 million clones, under 95% seen once. This clonotype was obtained from a man between 18 and 29 years old in good health. Some clones in this sample may be carry-over from other donors' samples. Source material: naive CD4+ T cells from PBMCs. Noted subset: CD45RA+ positively selected. The chain uses TRBV28 and TRBJ1-5; D call uncertain. The CDR3 loop reads CASSYGIGQPQHF. The DNA of the CDR3 is TGTGCCAGCAGTTACGGCATTGGTCAGCCCCAGCATTTT.